This T cell receptor (beta chain) came from a study of blood T cell repertoires in COVID-19. This clone was counted once. Under the authors' procedure: Counts of nucleated cells, estimated from reference gene primer amplification, were obtained. Measured with immunoSEQ multiplex PCR; TCRdb has only the in-frame clones, and not every one. The V and J calls and clone size come from that table; D and trimming were worked out from the DNA. The sample has around 300,000 clones; 75% to 90% are singletons. Looked up from germline, CDR1 is SGHNT and CDR2 is YENEEA. With 3 bases removed from V and 7 bases from J, the gap between germline ends came to 12 bases. The length of the CDR3 is 14 residues.

This receptor was taken from a woman aged 25 to 45 who had recovered from COVID-19. The V call is TRBV11-3, the J call TRBJ2-2; the D gene is possibly TRBD1 (5 bases). The sequenced sample consisted of peripheral blood. The CDR3 protein is CASSFQGSGGELFF. The DNA for the CDR3 is TGTGCCAGCAGCTTCCAGGGATCGGGCGGGGAGCTGTTTTTT.